The 5 T cell receptor beta chains below were found in one sample sequenced in a study of T-cell memory formation after mild COVID-19. TCRdb redid the calling of the 5' RACE reads with MiXCR, one entry per CDR3 protein. The data show 150,000 to 200,000 distinct CDR3 sequences, more than 9% seen once. The sequencing input was PBMCs or a T cell subset sorted from them (not recorded which). These receptors all come from a man aged 18-30 years who had mild COVID-19 (a few samples of this study predate the infection). Cell type and time point are not known.

The chain uses TRBV20-1 and TRBJ2-1, with 8 nucleotides matching TRBD2. Germline trimming cut 3 bases from V and 6 bases from J; bases unmatched to any gene: 4. This CDR3 is 13 amino acids long. Germline CDR1 is DFQATT and CDR2 is SNEGSKA (reference sequence). CDR3 residues: CSASWTSFNEQFF. CDR3 DNA: TGCAGTGCTAGCTGGACTAGCTTCAATGAGCAGTTCTTC.

This clonotype has more than one count but fewer than ten. The chain recombines TRBV20-1 with TRBJ2-3; D call uncertain. CDR3 length: 15 amino acids. The germline gives CDR1 DFQATT, CDR2 SNEGSKA (reference sequence). Trimming removed 0 bases from V and 2 bases from J, with 12 bases in between. CDR3: CSAREARRVTDTQYF. In nucleotides, the CDR3 is TGCAGTGCTAGAGAAGCCAGGAGAGTCACAGATACGCAGTATTTT.

The chain joins TRBV7-3 to TRBJ2-7, with 8 bases that match TRBD1. The CDR3 totals 15 residues. The ends lost 6 bases at V and 0 bases at J; junction bases unmatched: 7. Germline CDR1 reads SGHTA; CDR2 reads FQGTGA. The CDR3 sequence: CASSDLDRDSYEQYF. The CDR3 nucleotides read TGTGCCAGCAGTGACCTGGACAGGGACTCCTACGAGCAGTACTTC.

The chain links TRBV20-1 to TRBJ1-2, with 7 bases lining up with TRBD1. The junction had 6 bases not matched to a gene; V was cut back by 3 bases and J by 2 bases. The CDR3 has 14 amino acids. CDR1 is DFQATT and CDR2 is SNEGSKA in the germline V gene (reference sequence). For the CDR3, the DNA is TGCAGTGCTAGCCGACAGGGTTCGAACTATGGCTACACCTTC. Encoded protein: CSASRQGSNYGYTF.

The chain carries TRBV5-5 and TRBJ1-1; 10 nucleotides agree with TRBD1. The CDR3 extends over 15 amino acids. The V gene end was trimmed by 4 bases and the J gene end by 4 bases; junction bases not matched to a gene: 7. The germline V gene encodes CDR1 SGHKS and CDR2 YYEKEE (reference sequence). In DNA, the CDR3 is TGTGCCAGCAGCCGGATTGGGACAGGGGCCACTGAAGCTTTCTTT. It encodes CASSRIGTGATEAFF.